This T cell receptor (beta chain) was identified in a study of T cell responses to AZD1222 COVID-19 vaccine. Clones were sequenced by immunoSEQ multiplex PCR, and TCRdb holds only the in-frame ones, with some missing. Among fewer than 150,000 clones listed, about nine tenths were seen once. Overall study results and limits: The study found vaccine-associated CD4 TCRs spanning spike, dominant at 160-218 and 743-854. Donors were largely white British and mainly female; clonal diversity was possibly underestimated. Reports say nearly half of spike-specific TCRs go after unmutated variant regions.

The V end lost 8 bases, the J end lost 0 bases, and 13 bases lay between the germline ends. The germline V gene encodes CDR1 GTSNPN and CDR2 SVGIG (reference sequence). This CDR3 is built from 13 residues. Pooled samples include second doses given at about 4 or 12 weeks. Concerning this clone: Its target is unknown.

This sequence originates from an adult who received the AZD1222 COVID-19 vaccine. Sequenced here: peripheral blood, sampled 28 days after the second AZD1222 dose. The rearrangement uses TRBV30 and TRBJ1-1; D may be TRBD1 (5 bases). In nucleotides, the CDR3 is TGTGCCCGTTCTAGGACACTGAACACTGAAGCTTTCTTT. This gives the protein CARSRTLNTEAFF.